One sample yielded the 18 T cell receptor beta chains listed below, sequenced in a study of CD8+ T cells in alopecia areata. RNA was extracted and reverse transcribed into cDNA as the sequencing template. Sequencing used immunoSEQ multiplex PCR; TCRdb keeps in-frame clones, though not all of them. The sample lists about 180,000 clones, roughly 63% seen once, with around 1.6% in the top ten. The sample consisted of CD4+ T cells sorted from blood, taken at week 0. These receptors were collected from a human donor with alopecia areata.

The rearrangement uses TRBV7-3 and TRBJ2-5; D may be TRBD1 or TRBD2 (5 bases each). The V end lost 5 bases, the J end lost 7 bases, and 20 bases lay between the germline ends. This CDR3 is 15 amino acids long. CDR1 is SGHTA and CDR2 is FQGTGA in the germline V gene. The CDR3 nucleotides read TGTGCCAGCAGCCCCAGTCTAGCCCAGGGTGGGACCCAGTACTTC. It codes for CASSPSLAQGGTQYF.

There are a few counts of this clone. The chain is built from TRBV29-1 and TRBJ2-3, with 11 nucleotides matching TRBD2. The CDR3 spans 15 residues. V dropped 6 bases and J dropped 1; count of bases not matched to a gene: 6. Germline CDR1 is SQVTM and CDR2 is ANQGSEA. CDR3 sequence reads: CSVDLAGGRTDTQYF. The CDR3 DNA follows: TGCAGCGTAGATCTAGCGGGGGGACGCACAGATACGCAGTATTTT.

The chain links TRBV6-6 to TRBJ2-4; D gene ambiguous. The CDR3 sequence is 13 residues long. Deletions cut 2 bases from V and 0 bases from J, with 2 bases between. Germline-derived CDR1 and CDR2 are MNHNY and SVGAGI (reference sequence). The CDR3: CASSYEAKNIQYF. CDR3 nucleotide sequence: TGTGCCAGCAGTTACGAAGCCAAAAACATTCAGTACTTC.

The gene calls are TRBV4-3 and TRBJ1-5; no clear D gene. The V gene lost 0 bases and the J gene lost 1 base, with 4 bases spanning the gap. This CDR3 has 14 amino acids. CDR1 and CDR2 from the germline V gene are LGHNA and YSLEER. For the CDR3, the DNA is TGCGCCAGCAGCCAAGACCTAAGCAATCAGCCCCAGCATTTT. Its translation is CASSQDLSNQPQHF.

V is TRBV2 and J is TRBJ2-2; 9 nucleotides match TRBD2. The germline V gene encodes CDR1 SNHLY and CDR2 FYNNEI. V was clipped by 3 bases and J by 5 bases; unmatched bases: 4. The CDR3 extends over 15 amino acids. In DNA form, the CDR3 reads TGTGCCAGCAGTGACTACCTAGCGGGGACCGGGGAGCTGTTTTTT. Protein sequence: CASSDYLAGTGELFF.

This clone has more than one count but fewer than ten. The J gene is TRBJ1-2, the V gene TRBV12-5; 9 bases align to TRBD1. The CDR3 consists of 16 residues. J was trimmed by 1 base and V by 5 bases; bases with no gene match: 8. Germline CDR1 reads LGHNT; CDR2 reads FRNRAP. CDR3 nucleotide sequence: TGTGCTAGTGGTACCGGGACAGGGAGGTATAACTATGGCTACACCTTC. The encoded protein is CASGTGTGRYNYGYTF.

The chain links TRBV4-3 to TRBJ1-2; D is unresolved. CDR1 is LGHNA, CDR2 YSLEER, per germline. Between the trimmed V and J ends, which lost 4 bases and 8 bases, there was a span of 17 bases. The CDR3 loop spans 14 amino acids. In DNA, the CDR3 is TGCGCCAGCAGCCGAGGGCTTATTAATGAGGGCTACACCTTC. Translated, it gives CASSRGLINEGYTF.

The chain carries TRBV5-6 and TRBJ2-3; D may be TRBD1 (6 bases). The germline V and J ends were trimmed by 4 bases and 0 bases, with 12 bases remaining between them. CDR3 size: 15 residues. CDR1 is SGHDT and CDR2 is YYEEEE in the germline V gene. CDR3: CASSPGQTSTDTQYF. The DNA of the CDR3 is TGTGCCAGCAGCCCAGGACAGACTAGCACAGATACGCAGTATTTT.

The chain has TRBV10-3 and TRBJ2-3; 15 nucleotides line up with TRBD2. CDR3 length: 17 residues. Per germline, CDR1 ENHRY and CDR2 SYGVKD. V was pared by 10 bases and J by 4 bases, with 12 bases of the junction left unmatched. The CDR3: CATRGLAGGKGADTQYF. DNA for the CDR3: TGTGCCACCAGGGGACTAGCGGGGGGTAAAGGAGCAGATACGCAGTATTTT.

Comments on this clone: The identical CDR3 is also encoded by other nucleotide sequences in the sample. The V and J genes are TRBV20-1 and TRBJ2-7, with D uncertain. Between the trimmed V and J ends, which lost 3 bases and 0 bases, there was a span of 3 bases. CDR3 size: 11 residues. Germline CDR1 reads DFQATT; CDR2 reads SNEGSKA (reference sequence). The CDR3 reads CSARSSYEQYF. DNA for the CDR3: TGCAGTGCTAGGTCCTCCTACGAGCAGTACTTC.

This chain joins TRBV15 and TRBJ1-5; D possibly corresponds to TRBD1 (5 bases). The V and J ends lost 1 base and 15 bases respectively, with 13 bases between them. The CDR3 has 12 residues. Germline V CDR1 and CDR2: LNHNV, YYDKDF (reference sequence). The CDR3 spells CATSRGGRDSHF. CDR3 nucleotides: TGTGCCACCAGCAGAGGGGGAAGGGACTCGCATTTT.

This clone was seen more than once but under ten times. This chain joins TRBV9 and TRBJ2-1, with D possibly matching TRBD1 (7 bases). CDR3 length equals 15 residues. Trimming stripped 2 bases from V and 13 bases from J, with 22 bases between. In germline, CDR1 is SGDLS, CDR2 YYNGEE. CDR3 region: CASSVTYGGGANQFF. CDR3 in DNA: TGTGCCAGCAGCGTCACCTACGGAGGGGGCGCGAATCAGTTCTTC. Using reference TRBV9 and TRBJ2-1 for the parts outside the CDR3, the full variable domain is DSGVTQTPKHLITATGQRVTLRCSPRSGDLSVYWYQQSLDQGLQFLIQYYNGEERAKGNILERFSAQQFPDLHSELNLSSLELGDSALYFCASSVTYGGGANQFFGPGTRLTVL.

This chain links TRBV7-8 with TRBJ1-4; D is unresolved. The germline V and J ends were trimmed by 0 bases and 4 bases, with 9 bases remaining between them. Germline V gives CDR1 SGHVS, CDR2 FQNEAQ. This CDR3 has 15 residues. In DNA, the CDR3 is TGTGCCAGCAGCTTAGCGGGCCAGCGTAATGAAAAACTGTTTTTT. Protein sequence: CASSLAGQRNEKLFF.

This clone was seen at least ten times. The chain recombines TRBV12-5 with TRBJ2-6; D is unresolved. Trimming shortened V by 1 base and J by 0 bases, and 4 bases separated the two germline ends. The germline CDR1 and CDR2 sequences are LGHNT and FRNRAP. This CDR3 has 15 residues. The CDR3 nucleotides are TGTGCTAGTGGTTTGGCAACCTCTGGGGCCAACGTCCTGACTTTC. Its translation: CASGLATSGANVLTF.

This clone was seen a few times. The CDR3 bases are TGTGCCAGCAGCTTGAGGGAGTCCCTTGGCTACACCTTC. Amino acids: CASSLRESLGYTF. This chain connects TRBV5-6 to TRBJ1-2, with D hard to call. Looked up from germline, CDR1 is SGHDT and CDR2 is YYEEEE. This CDR3 is built from 13 residues. The ends were cut back, 1 base at V and 7 bases at J, with 11 bases in the middle.

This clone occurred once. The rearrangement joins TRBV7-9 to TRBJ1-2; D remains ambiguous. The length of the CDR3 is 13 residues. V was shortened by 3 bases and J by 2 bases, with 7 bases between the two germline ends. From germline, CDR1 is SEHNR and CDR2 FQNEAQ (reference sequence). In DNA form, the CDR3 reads TGTGCCAGCAGCTTTGGGGAGAACTATGGCTACACCTTC. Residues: CASSFGENYGYTF.

For the CDR3, the DNA is TGTGCCATCAGTGAGGGGACAGAGGGGGGAAAACTGTTTTTT. Translation gives CAISEGTEGGKLFF. This chain uses TRBV10-3 with TRBJ1-4; TRBD1 aligns across 7 bases. V gave up 2 bases and J gave up 10 bases; unmatched junction bases: 7. Germline CDR1 reads ENHRY; CDR2 reads SYGVKD. The CDR3 runs to 14 residues.

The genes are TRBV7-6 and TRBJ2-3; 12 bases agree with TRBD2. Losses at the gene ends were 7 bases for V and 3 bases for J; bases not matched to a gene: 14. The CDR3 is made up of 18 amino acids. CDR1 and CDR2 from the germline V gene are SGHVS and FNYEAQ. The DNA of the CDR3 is TGTGCCAGCACCAACAGAGGGTTAGGACTAGCGGGAACAGATACGCAGTATTTT. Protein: CASTNRGLGLAGTDTQYF.